These T cell receptor beta chains were read from a single sample in a study of cytomegalovirus exposure and HLA in healthy donors. Method: immunoSEQ multiplex PCR; TCRdb's copy keeps in-frame clones and lacks some. This listing includes roughly 220,000 clones. The sample was PBMCs. Source of these receptors: a girl aged 2-10 years in good health and CMV-seropositive. The CDR3 runs from the conserved cysteine through the conserved F or W. D genes are given only for firm matches.

>TRBV7-9|TRBJ2-3|TRBD2
CASSLAGTSGSTDTQYF
TGTGCCAGCAGCTTAGCAGGGACTAGCGGGAGCACAGATACGCAGTATTTT
>TRBV6-5|TRBJ2-7|.
CASSYGANSYEQYF
TGTGCCAGCAGTTACGGGGCTAACTCCTACGAGCAGTACTTC
>TRBV9|TRBJ2-5|.
CASSAGTQDLETQYF
TGTGCCAGCAGCGCGGGGACTCAAGACTTGGAGACCCAGTACTTC
>TRBV6-5|TRBJ1-1|TRBD1
CASSPPTGGAFF
TGTGCCAGCAGTCCTCCCACAGGGGGAGCTTTCTTT
>TRBV7-6|TRBJ1-2|.
CASSLGENSNYGYTF
TGTGCCAGCAGCTTAGGTGAAAACAGCAACTATGGCTACACCTTC
>TRBV19|TRBJ2-1|.
CASSIRGSYNEQFF
TGTGCCAGTAGTATCCGGGGGAGCTACAATGAGCAGTTCTTC
>TRBV28|TRBJ1-5|.
CASITRGYQPQHF
TGTGCCAGCATCACCCGAGGTTATCAGCCCCAGCATTTT
>TRBV11-2|TRBJ1-2|TRBD1
CASSPGPGQASYGYTF
TGTGCCAGCAGCCCCGGACCGGGACAGGCTTCCTATGGCTACACCTTC
>TRBV5-1|TRBJ2-7|.
CASSPVQGPSYEQYF
TGCGCCAGCAGCCCCGTACAGGGCCCTTCCTACGAGCAGTACTTC
>TRBV7-9|TRBJ1-2|TRBD1
CASSSTGGYGYTF
TGTGCCAGCAGCTCGACAGGGGGGTATGGCTACACCTTC
>TRBV7-6|TRBJ1-5|.
CASSLGRFSNQPQHF
TGTGCCAGCAGCTTAGGCAGGTTTAGCAATCAGCCCCAGCATTTT
>TRBV23-1|TRBJ2-7|.
CASPRENLCYEQYF
TGCGCCAGCCCTCGCGAGAACTTGTGCTACGAGCAGTACTTC
>TRBV5-8|TRBJ2-6|TRBD1
CASSPPDRGTSGANVLTF
TGTGCCAGCAGCCCCCCCGACAGGGGAACCTCTGGGGCCAACGTCCTGACTTTC
>TRBV5-5|TRBJ2-7|TRBD2
CASSWTSGTSYEQYF
TGTGCCAGCAGCTGGACTAGCGGGACCTCCTACGAGCAGTACTTC
>TRBV6-6|TRBJ2-7|.
CASMSQGTYEQYF
TGTGCCAGCATGTCCCAGGGGACCTACGAGCAGTACTTC
>TRBV6-1|TRBJ2-7|.
CASSDFPGVNYEQYF
TGTGCCAGCAGTGACTTTCCGGGAGTTAACTACGAGCAGTACTTC
>TRBV2|TRBJ1-4|.
CASSDDSEKLFF
TGTGCCAGCAGTGACGACAGTGAAAAACTGTTTTTT